This TCR beta chain was obtained from a study of T cells in Graves' hyperthyroidism and ophthalmopathy. RNA transcripts served as the template for amplifying TCR beta CDR3 regions. RT-PCR in the first round (using the HTBI primer set) targeted the TCR CDR3. TCRdb reanalysed the multiplex PCR reads using MiXCR and keeps one entry per CDR3 protein. The repertoire holds a few hundred thousand distinct CDR3 sequences, with roughly 15% as singletons. Exclusions: uncontrolled infection, other autoimmune disease, pregnancy, lactation. The V gene's germline CDR1 is SGHTA and CDR2 FQGNSA. This CDR3 has 16 amino acids. V gave up 5 bases and J gave up 0 bases; unmatched junction bases: 6. This clonotype was picked up many times.

This chain connects TRBV7-2 to TRBJ2-1, with 8 positions matching TRBD2. This TCR was sampled from a woman in her sixties with Graves' ophthalmopathy. The sample was blood. The DNA for the CDR3 is TGTGCCAGCAGCCCGGCCGGGACTAGCTCCTACAATGAGCAGTTCTTC. It codes for CASSPAGTSSYNEQFF.